This TCR beta chain was sequenced during a study of T cell repertoires in cytomegalovirus infection. For the study at large: It was the public TCR beta signatures that indicated both CMV infection and matching HLA type.

For this clonotype: Its antigen is as yet unknown.

Using its own MiXCR run on the reads, TCRdb lists one record per CDR3 protein. The profile shows about 490,000 distinct CDR3 sequences, more than 15% of them singletons. After removal of 7 bases from V and 0 bases from J, the junction contained 11 bases not matched to a gene. Germline values: CDR1 LNHDA, CDR2 SQIVND (reference sequence). This CDR3 is 18 amino acids long. Study-wide points: Based on cumulative public TCR beta family frequency, carriers of CMV plus the relevant HLA were identified. Within the response measured ex vivo, HLA-C-restricted CMV-specific TCR beta clonotypes were dominant.

The chain uses TRBV19 and TRBJ2-2, with 10 bases fitting TRBD2. The sample consisted of CD8+ T cells from PBMCs. The receptor was isolated from a human donor in good health (CMV status not recorded). Some clones in this sample may be carry-over from other donors' samples. The CDR3 is CASTPSGGYFSNTGELFF. The CDR3 region has the DNA TGTGCCAGTACCCCTAGCGGGGGATATTTTTCGAACACCGGGGAGCTGTTTTTT.